A single sample is the source of the 26 T cell receptor beta chains below, sequenced in a study of response to subunit inactivated influenza vaccine. TCRdb called the RT-PCR reads again in MiXCR, with one record for every CDR3 protein. The sample carries roughly 620,000 distinct CDR3 sequences, around 11% recorded once. These data were also reused for a study on T cells expressing NK-cell markers. From that report: Generation of TCR beta cDNA was performed by 5'RACE template switching incorporating UMIs.

This material consisted of PBMCs from blood, taken on the day of vaccination. These TCRs come from a man aged 50-59 years who received an inactivated influenza vaccine.

Turning to this clonotype: A much larger clone differs from this one at a single base, so this may be a read error. The chain uses TRBV9 and TRBJ2-3, with D uncertain. The J call may be mistaken, given a closer DNA end match to TRBJ1-5. CDR3 length equals 16 residues. Germline V gene data show CDR1 as SGDLS and CDR2 as YYNGEE. For the CDR3, the DNA is TGTGCCAGCAGCGTAGGACTAGCGGGTGAAACAGATACGCAGCATTTT. It codes for CASSVGLAGETDTQHF.

This clonotype was counted ten times or more. This chain joins TRBV9 and TRBJ2-3; 16 nucleotides agree with TRBD2. V lost 7 bases, J lost 5 bases, and 4 bases stayed unmatched. Germline lookup yields CDR1 SGDLS and CDR2 YYNGEE. The CDR3 runs 15 residues. This CDR3 reads CASSGTSGRGDTQYF. CDR3 DNA: TGTGCCAGCTCTGGGACTAGCGGGAGGGGAGATACGCAGTATTTT.

This clonotype was counted a few times. This rearrangement joins TRBV29-1 to TRBJ2-5; 7 bases are shared with TRBD1. This CDR3 spans 13 amino acids. Trimming removed 6 bases from V and 4 bases from J; junction bases left unmatched: 8. Per the germline V gene, CDR1 is SQVTM and CDR2 is ANQGSEA. The CDR3 region has the DNA TGCAGCGTCGTTACAGGGGTGGGAGAGACCCAGTACTTC. Translation gives CSVVTGVGETQYF. Combining the CDR3 with reference TRBV29-1 and TRBJ2-5 gives the whole variable domain SAVISQKPSRDICQRGTSLTIQCQVDSQVTMMFWYRQQPGQSLTLIATANQGSEATYESGFVIDKFPISRPNLTFSTLTVSNMSPEDSSIYLCSVVTGVGETQYFGPGTRLLVL.

The chain couples TRBV13 to TRBJ2-7; D not certain. CDR3 length: 13 amino acids. Trimming pared 4 bases from V and 0 bases from J, leaving 7 bases between. Per germline, CDR1 PRHDT and CDR2 FYEKMQ (reference sequence). The CDR3 nucleotides are TGTGCCAGCAGCTCCCACAACTCCTACGAGCAGTACTTC. It codes for CASSSHNSYEQYF. Full variable domain (missing parts from reference TRBV13 and TRBJ2-7): AAGVIQSPRHLIKEKRETATLKCYPIPRHDTVYWYQQGPGQDPQFLISFYEKMQSDKGSIPDRFSAQQFSDYHSELNMSSLELGDSALYFCASSSHNSYEQYFGPGTRLTVT.

This clonotype was recorded at least ten times. The genes are TRBV7-2 and TRBJ1-5; D not certain. The V gene's germline CDR1 is SGHTA and CDR2 FQGNSA. V was shortened by 1 base and J by 4 bases, with 8 bases between the two germline ends. The CDR3 totals 14 residues. CDR3 protein: CASSLGQANQPQHF. The DNA of the CDR3 is TGTGCCAGCAGCTTAGGCCAGGCTAATCAGCCCCAGCATTTT.

V and J are TRBV15 and TRBJ1-5; tentatively, D is TRBD1 (5 bases). This CDR3 is built from 15 residues. Trimming cost V 5 bases and J 1 base, with 12 bases left between them. Germline V CDR1 and CDR2: LNHNV, YYDKDF (reference sequence). The chain's CDR3 is CATSQEWGSNQPQHF. DNA for the CDR3: TGTGCCACCAGCCAGGAATGGGGGAGCAATCAGCCCCAGCATTTT.

The table lists this clonotype with a few counts. This chain connects TRBV20-1 to TRBJ2-7, with D possibly matching TRBD2 (5 bases). With 3 bases removed from V and 3 bases from J, the gap between germline ends came to 9 bases. Germline V CDR1 and CDR2: DFQATT, SNEGSKA (reference sequence). The CDR3 runs 12 residues. CDR3 in amino acids: CSASREFYEQYF. CDR3 coding DNA: TGCAGTGCTAGTAGGGAGTTCTACGAGCAGTACTTC.

The chain couples TRBV7-9 to TRBJ1-5; D is unresolved. The CDR3 sequence is 14 residues long. Germline assignment: CDR1 SEHNR and CDR2 FQNEAQ (reference sequence). The ends were cut back, 1 base at V and 6 bases at J, with 10 bases in the middle. The CDR3 here is CASSLEGSSQPQHF. The CDR3 DNA is TGTGCCAGCAGCTTAGAAGGGAGTAGTCAGCCCCAGCATTTT.

This clonotype occurred many times. DNA for the CDR3: TGCAGTGCACTTCAGGGGCCGGGCAATCAGCCCCAGCATTTT. Translated: CSALQGPGNQPQHF. V is TRBV20-1 and J is TRBJ1-5; a weak D match, TRBD1 (6 bases). Germline V CDR1 and CDR2: DFQATT, SNEGSKA (reference sequence). Trimming shortened V by 6 bases and J by 2 bases, and 14 bases separated the two germline ends. This CDR3 is built from 14 residues.

There are a few counts of this clonotype. V is TRBV20-1 and J is TRBJ1-5; TRBD1 is a possible D gene (6 bases). Germline assignment: CDR1 DFQATT and CDR2 SNEGSKA (reference sequence). Trimming pared 3 bases from V and 3 bases from J, leaving 12 bases between. CDR3 length: 14 residues. The CDR3 sequence is CSASRGPHNQPQHF. DNA for the CDR3: TGCAGTGCTAGCAGGGGTCCACACAATCAGCCCCAGCATTTT.

The J gene is TRBJ2-5, the V gene TRBV29-1, with 7 bases lining up with TRBD1. Per germline, CDR1 SQVTM and CDR2 ANQGSEA. The junction had 5 bases not matched to a gene; V was cut back by 3 bases and J by 4 bases. CDR3 length equals 13 residues. The CDR3 nucleotides read TGCAGCGTTGACGCCCCAGGGGGAGAGACCCAGTACTTC. Residues: CSVDAPGGETQYF.

In this sample, this clonotype turned up a few times. This sequence joins TRBV5-1 and TRBJ1-6; weak D call: TRBD1 (5 bases). CDR3 length equals 15 residues. CDR1 and CDR2 from the germline V gene are SGHRS and YFSETQ. Trimming pared 2 bases from V and 5 bases from J, leaving 11 bases between. CDR3 nucleotide sequence: TGCGCCAGCAGCTTTCAGGGCAGAGATAATTCACCCCTCCACTTT. It translates to CASSFQGRDNSPLHF. Using reference TRBV5-1 and TRBJ1-6 for the parts outside the CDR3, the full variable domain is KAGVTQTPRYLIKTRGQQVTLSCSPISGHRSVSWYQQTPGQGLQFLFEYFSETQRNKGNFPGRFSGRQFSNSRSEMNVSTLELGDSALYLCASSFQGRDNSPLHFGNGTRLTVT.

The chain links TRBV10-3 to TRBJ2-2; tentatively, D is TRBD2 (5 bases). This CDR3 is built from 12 residues. Trimming stripped 10 bases from V and 2 bases from J, with 8 bases between. Germline V CDR1 and CDR2: ENHRY, SYGVKD. CDR3 sequence: CATGLNTGELFF. DNA for the CDR3: TGTGCCACCGGACTTAACACCGGGGAGCTGTTTTTT.

In this sample, this clonotype turned up a few times. The chain joins TRBV4-2 to TRBJ2-7; D is tentatively TRBD1 or TRBD2 (6 bases each). This CDR3 spans 18 amino acids. Germline V CDR1 and CDR2: LGHNA, YNFKEQ. Trimming removed 0 bases from V and 0 bases from J, with 18 bases in between. The CDR3 loop reads CASSQEGGLAIHSYEQYF. The CDR3 nucleotides read TGTGCCAGCAGCCAAGAGGGGGGCCTAGCGATCCACTCCTACGAGCAGTACTTC.

This clonotype came up many times. V gene TRBV28 combines with J gene TRBJ2-7, with TRBD1 identical over 7 bases. Germline values: CDR1 MDHEN, CDR2 SYDVKM. Trimming cost V 1 base and J 2 bases; bases outside gene matches: 8. This CDR3 region has 16 residues. DNA of the CDR3: TGTGCCAGCAGTTTATTAGGGACAGCTGTGGCCTACGAGCAGTACTTC. Its translation: CASSLLGTAVAYEQYF.

The J gene is TRBJ2-3, the V gene TRBV5-1; D ambiguous. Between the trimmed V and J ends, which lost 2 bases and 4 bases, there was a span of 11 bases. This CDR3 region has 14 residues. Germline CDR1 and CDR2: SGHRS and YFSETQ. The CDR3 coding sequence is TGCGCCAGCAGCTTTCGGCGAGGCTCAGATACGCAGTATTTT. Amino acids: CASSFRRGSDTQYF.

This clonotype was seen ten or more times. This rearrangement joins TRBV29-1 to TRBJ2-3; 14 bases are shared with TRBD2. The CDR3 is made up of 20 amino acids. V lost 0 bases to trimming and J lost 3 bases; unmatched junction nucleotides: 14. CDR1 is SQVTM and CDR2 is ANQGSEA in the germline V gene. The CDR3 nucleotides read TGCAGCGTTGAAGATTTCGTGACTAGCGGGAGGGCCTGGTCTACAGATACGCAGTATTTT. Encoded protein: CSVEDFVTSGRAWSTDTQYF.

The rearrangement joins TRBV20-1 to TRBJ2-1; 14 bases line up with TRBD2. The CDR3 runs 16 residues. Germline CDR1 and CDR2: DFQATT and SNEGSKA (reference sequence). The V gene end was trimmed by 3 bases and the J gene end by 8 bases; junction bases not matched to a gene: 9. CDR3 loop: CSARGTSGGLRDEQFF. CDR3 sequence (DNA): TGCAGTGCTAGGGGGACTAGCGGGGGACTCAGGGATGAGCAGTTCTTC.

The chain combines TRBV7-2 with TRBJ1-2, with 7 bases identical to TRBD1. The V segment lost 1 base and the J segment 5 bases; nucleotides outside the gene matches: 7. The V gene's germline CDR1 is SGHTA and CDR2 FQGNSA. This CDR3 is 15 amino acids long. The CDR3 DNA sequence: TGTGCCAGCAGCTTAGTTGTAGGGGGCGCTTATGGCTACACCTTC. Translating it yields CASSLVVGGAYGYTF.

The rearrangement links TRBV4-2 to TRBJ2-1; TRBD2 agrees at 14 bases. The V gene's germline CDR1 is LGHNA and CDR2 YNFKEQ. J was trimmed by 8 bases and V by 9 bases; bases with no gene match: 15. The CDR3 spans 17 residues. The CDR3 DNA reads TGTGCCAGTCTCGGGACTAGCGGGGGCCCAGAAAGCCATGAGCAGTTCTTC. This codes for CASLGTSGGPESHEQFF.

This clonotype has at least ten counts. The chain combines TRBV19 with TRBJ1-5; no definite D call. V lost 5 bases and J lost 1, with 15 bases in between. The CDR3 is made up of 16 amino acids. Germline CDR1 is LNHDA and CDR2 is SQIVND (reference sequence). The CDR3 is CASSWWSGKSNQPQHF. The CDR3 DNA is TGTGCCAGTAGTTGGTGGAGCGGCAAGAGCAATCAGCCCCAGCATTTT.

This clonotype has more than one count but fewer than ten. The chain couples TRBV6-1 to TRBJ2-3, with 9 bases matching TRBD2. The CDR3 covers 15 residues. Germline loops: CDR1 MNHNS, CDR2 SASEGT. V trimming: 6 bases; J trimming: 2 bases; junction bases outside the gene matches: 6. This chain's CDR3 is CASRGLAPVTDTQYF. The CDR3, as DNA: TGTGCCAGCAGGGGACTAGCCCCCGTCACAGATACGCAGTATTTT.

This clonotype showed up many times. The chain links TRBV11-2 to TRBJ2-2, with unresolved D. Between the trimmed V and J ends, which lost 4 bases and 6 bases, there was a span of 15 bases. The CDR3 covers 15 residues. The germline V gene encodes CDR1 SGHAT and CDR2 FQNNGV. The CDR3 coding sequence is TGTGCCAGCAGCTCCAGAAGTCTAGGATCCGGGGAGCTGTTTTTT. This encodes CASSSRSLGSGELFF.

This clonotype showed up many times. The chain combines TRBV20-1 with TRBJ1-1, with a possible D match to TRBD1 (5 bases). Germline V gene sequence: CDR1 DFQATT, CDR2 SNEGSKA (reference sequence). This CDR3 has 14 residues. Between the trimmed V and J ends, which lost 1 base and 1 base, there was a span of 10 bases. In nucleotides, the CDR3 is TGCAGTGCTAGAGTCGGACATCCGAACACTGAAGCTTTCTTT. This encodes CSARVGHPNTEAFF.

This clonotype occurred a few times. The chain is built from TRBV12-3 or TRBV12-4 and TRBJ2-5, with D maybe TRBD1 (5 bases). The CDR3 extends over 14 amino acids. The germline V and J ends were trimmed by 1 base and 4 bases, with 10 bases remaining between them. CDR3 nucleotide sequence: TGTGCCAGCAGTTTAGTGGGCAGGGTAGAGACCCAGTACTTC. Translating gives CASSLVGRVETQYF.

This clonotype was picked up a small number of times. The chain carries TRBV3-1 and TRBJ2-1; 10 bases line up with TRBD2. The J segment lost 9 bases and the V segment lost 6 bases, leaving 8 bases of the junction unmatched. Germline CDR1 reads LGHDT; CDR2 reads YNNKEL (reference sequence). This CDR3 is built from 14 residues. This chain's CDR3 is CASSVTSGEVEQFF. DNA of the CDR3: TGTGCCAGCAGTGTAACTAGCGGGGAAGTTGAGCAGTTCTTC.